The 18 T cell receptor beta chains reported below all come from one sample, sequenced in a study of T-cell reconstitution after alpha-beta-depleted transplantation in children. Unique molecular identifiers were incorporated when the TCRbeta library was constructed. TCRdb reprocessed the PCR reads with MiXCR, giving one entry per CDR3 protein. The sample gives fewer than 200,000 distinct CDR3 sequences, about 6.4% of which show up once; more than 2.5% is in the top ten. The input for sequencing was PBMCs from the stem cell graft donor, taken from the stem cell graft. The receptors originated from a human donor who donated a stem cell graft to a child with Wiskott-Aldrich syndrome.

Many counts were recorded for this clonotype. The rearrangement joins TRBV20-1 to TRBJ2-1; 7 bases agree with TRBD2. The CDR3 loop spans 14 amino acids. The J segment lost 6 bases and the V segment lost 1 base, leaving 6 bases of the junction unmatched. Germline CDR1 reads DFQATT; CDR2 reads SNEGSKA (reference sequence). CDR3 nucleotides: TGCAGTGCTAGAGGGCAGCGGGGACCCAATGAGCAGTTCTTC. Protein product: CSARGQRGPNEQFF.

This clonotype was picked up a small number of times. V gene TRBV5-2 combines with J gene TRBJ2-3; the table's D call, TRBD1, was not checked against the DNA. TRBV5-2 is deemed a pseudogene. This CDR3 is 14 amino acids long. The DNA for the CDR3 is TGTGCCAGCAAGTTGACAGGGGCCACAGATACGCAGTATTTT. As protein: CASKLTGATDTQYF.

This clonotype was found many times. The chain couples TRBV7-2 to TRBJ2-3; possible D gene TRBD2, 6 bases. Looked up from germline, CDR1 is SGHTA and CDR2 is FQGNSA. The CDR3 has 20 amino acids. Trimming stripped 0 bases from V and 1 base from J, with 23 bases between. CDR3: CASSLAIGGATSFGTDTQYF. The CDR3 DNA is TGTGCCAGCAGCTTAGCCATTGGAGGGGCCACGTCCTTCGGCACAGATACGCAGTATTTT.

In this sample, this clonotype turned up many times. This sequence joins TRBV7-9 and TRBJ2-7, with TRBD1 identical over 9 bases. The J segment lost 5 bases and the V segment lost 3 bases, leaving 5 bases of the junction unmatched. The CDR3 loop spans 14 amino acids. Germline assignment: CDR1 SEHNR and CDR2 FQNEAQ (reference sequence). The CDR3, as DNA: TGTGCCAGCAGCTTTTGGGACAGGGACCACGAGCAGTACTTC. Translation gives CASSFWDRDHEQYF.

This clonotype was observed at least ten times. The genes are TRBV20-1 and TRBJ1-5, with 9 bases matching TRBD1. Germline CDR1 is DFQATT and CDR2 is SNEGSKA (reference sequence). This CDR3 spans 13 amino acids. V shed 3 bases, J shed 8 bases, and the junction held 5 bases outside the gene matches. CDR3 nucleotide sequence: TGCAGTGCTAGCCAAACAGGGGGCGAGCCCCAGCATTTT. Its protein is CSASQTGGEPQHF.

This clonotype was found many times. This sequence joins TRBV5-5 and TRBJ2-7; no clear D. The CDR3 has 13 residues. The V end lost 2 bases, the J end lost 2 bases, and 8 bases lay between the germline ends. Germline V gene data show CDR1 as SGHKS and CDR2 as YYEKEE (reference sequence). Written as DNA, the CDR3 is TGTGCCAGCAGCTTAGCGAACACCTACGAGCAGTACTTC. It translates to CASSLANTYEQYF.

In its sample, this clonotype was seen many times. This chain connects TRBV6-5 to TRBJ1-2; TRBD1 matches 11 bases. The germline gives CDR1 MNHEY, CDR2 SVGAGI. This CDR3 is 14 amino acids long. Trimming removed 6 bases from V and 5 bases from J; junction bases left unmatched: 5. The CDR3 DNA reads TGTGCCAGCAGGTCCGGGACAGGGGGTTATGGCTACACCTTC. As protein: CASRSGTGGYGYTF.

This clonotype was detected many times. V is TRBV20-1 and J is TRBJ2-3, with D perhaps given as TRBD1 or TRBD2 (5 bases each). V lost 1 base to trimming and J lost 2 bases, with 10 bases between them. Germline V gives CDR1 DFQATT, CDR2 SNEGSKA (reference sequence). The CDR3 extends over 14 amino acids. The CDR3 region is CSARGDGFTDTQYF. CDR3 coding DNA: TGCAGTGCTAGAGGGGACGGATTCACAGATACGCAGTATTTT.

This clonotype was detected only a few times. This chain links TRBV7-9 with TRBJ2-7; 8 bases map to TRBD2. The CDR3 totals 17 residues. Trimming cost V 5 bases and J 4 bases; bases outside gene matches: 16. The germline gives CDR1 SEHNR, CDR2 FQNEAQ (reference sequence). The CDR3 sequence is CASSHFIAGGDGYEQYF. The CDR3 DNA reads as TGTGCCAGCAGCCATTTTATCGCGGGGGGCGACGGTTACGAGCAGTACTTC. The entire variable domain, with the rest obtained from reference TRBV7-9 and TRBJ2-7, is as follows: DTGVSQNPRHKITKRGQNVTFRCDPISEHNRLYWYRQTLGQGPEFLTYFQNEAQLEKSRLLSDRFSAERPKGSFSTLEIQRTEQGDSAMYLCASSHFIAGGDGYEQYFGPGTRLTVT.

This clonotype was counted at least ten times. This chain connects TRBV12-3 or TRBV12-4 to TRBJ2-2; perhaps TRBD1 as D (6 bases). CDR3 length: 16 residues. V was pared by 7 bases and J by 3 bases, with 18 bases between. The CDR3 DNA reads TGTGCCAGCACCAACAGGGCCCGGGTCGACACCGGGGAGCTGTTTTTT. Its protein is CASTNRARVDTGELFF.

The V call is TRBV5-1, the J call TRBJ2-2, with 10 bases fitting TRBD1. CDR3 length: 15 amino acids. V gave up 4 bases and J gave up 3 bases; unmatched junction bases: 3. Germline V gene data show CDR1 as SGHRS and CDR2 as YFSETQ. CDR3: CASSRDRGHTGELFF. The DNA for the CDR3 is TGCGCCAGCAGCCGGGACAGGGGCCACACCGGGGAGCTGTTTTTT. The entire variable domain, with the rest obtained from reference TRBV5-1 and TRBJ2-2, is as follows: KAGVTQTPRYLIKTRGQQVTLSCSPISGHRSVSWYQQTPGQGLQFLFEYFSETQRNKGNFPGRFSGRQFSNSRSEMNVSTLELGDSALYLCASSRDRGHTGELFFGEGSRLTVL.

This clonotype was found many times. The chain recombines TRBV3-1 with TRBJ1-6; TRBD1 aligns across 8 bases. Germline assignment: CDR1 LGHDT and CDR2 YNNKEL (reference sequence). With 2 bases clipped from V and 5 bases from J, the junction kept 2 bases outside the gene matches. The CDR3 has 15 residues. Here the CDR3 reads CASSQSGGDNSPLHF. Here the CDR3 DNA reads TGTGCCAGCAGCCAATCAGGGGGCGATAATTCACCCCTCCACTTT. The whole variable domain, filled in from reference TRBV3-1 and TRBJ1-6, reads DTAVSQTPKYLVTQMGNDKSIKCEQNLGHDTMYWYKQDSKKFLKIMFSYNNKELIINETVPNRFSPKSPDKAHLNLHINSLELGDSAVYFCASSQSGGDNSPLHFGNGTRLTVT.

This clonotype was recorded many times. The chain links TRBV20-1 to TRBJ2-1, with a possible D match to TRBD2 (6 bases). V dropped 1 base and J dropped 3 bases, with 7 bases sitting between them. This CDR3 contains 13 residues. Looked up from germline, CDR1 is DFQATT and CDR2 is SNEGSKA (reference sequence). The CDR3 nucleotides are TGCAGTGCTAGAGCGGGACTCTACAATGAGCAGTTCTTC. Translated, it gives CSARAGLYNEQFF.

This clonotype was counted at least ten times. The V call is TRBV12-3 or TRBV12-4, the J call TRBJ2-7; a weak D match, TRBD2 (7 bases). V lost 2 bases and J lost 7, with 15 bases in between. The CDR3 has 14 residues. CDR3 sequence reads: CASSLFGGAGEQYF. The CDR3 DNA follows: TGTGCCAGCAGTTTATTTGGGGGGGCAGGGGAGCAGTACTTC.

The V gene is TRBV25-1, the J gene TRBJ1-1, with D hard to call. V was trimmed by 5 bases and J by 1 base, leaving 11 bases between them. Germline V gene lookup returns CDR1 MGHDK and CDR2 SYGVNS. This CDR3 is 14 amino acids long. The CDR3 bases are TGTGCCAGCAGTCCCAATGGACCGAACACTGAAGCTTTCTTT. Amino acids: CASSPNGPNTEAFF.

The chain combines TRBV5-5 with TRBJ2-3; 7 bases are shared with TRBD2. V dropped 5 bases and J dropped 2; count of bases not matched to a gene: 8. CDR1 and CDR2 (germline): SGHKS, YYEKEE (reference sequence). The CDR3 length is 15 residues. DNA of the CDR3: TGTGCCAGCAGTCCCACTAGCGCGACCACAGATACGCAGTATTTT. It encodes CASSPTSATTDTQYF.

This sequence joins TRBV5-5 and TRBJ2-1; 11 bases fit TRBD1. With V trimmed by 0 bases and J by 6 bases, 5 bases remained unmatched. This CDR3 is 16 amino acids long. Germline V lookup: CDR1 SGHKS, CDR2 YYEKEE (reference sequence). As DNA, the CDR3 is TGTGCCAGCAGCTTGGCTGGACAGGGGGCAGGCAATGAGCAGTTCTTC. Protein: CASSLAGQGAGNEQFF.

In its sample, this clonotype was seen many times. The rearrangement joins TRBV28 to TRBJ2-7, with a possible D match to TRBD2 (6 bases). The germline gives CDR1 MDHEN, CDR2 SYDVKM. This CDR3 is built from 16 residues. With 4 bases removed from V and 0 bases from J, the gap between germline ends came to 16 bases. The CDR3 region has the DNA TGTGCCAGCAGTTCATTAACTAGCTTGAGCTCCTACGAGCAGTACTTC. It yields the protein CASSSLTSLSSYEQYF.